This TCR beta chain derives from a study of blood T cell repertoires in COVID-19. Study-wide background: The United States, Italy and Spain provided the acute and convalescent COVID-19 samples. T cells, B-cell-depleted T cells, or PBMCs provided the cDNA or gDNA that served as material.

Per the original methods: The assay estimated nucleated cells by amplifying reference gene primers. Generated by immunoSEQ multiplex PCR, the TCRdb table keeps only in-frame clones and is missing some. V and J calls plus clone size are reproduced from that table; the DNA served to infer D and trimming. Among approximately 270,000 clones listed, about 86% were seen once. The germline gives CDR1 SGHNT, CDR2 YYREEE (reference sequence). Trimming removed 4 bases from V and 0 bases from J; junction bases left unmatched: 8. The CDR3 is 16 amino acids. J is TRBJ2-3 and V is TRBV5-4, with 7 nucleotides matching TRBD2. Sample: peripheral blood. The source of this sequence is an elderly man with acute or convalescent COVID-19. CDR3 sequence (DNA): TGTGCCAGCAGCATCGAAGCGGGGACTAGCACAGATACGCAGTATTTT. It codes for CASSIEAGTSTDTQYF.